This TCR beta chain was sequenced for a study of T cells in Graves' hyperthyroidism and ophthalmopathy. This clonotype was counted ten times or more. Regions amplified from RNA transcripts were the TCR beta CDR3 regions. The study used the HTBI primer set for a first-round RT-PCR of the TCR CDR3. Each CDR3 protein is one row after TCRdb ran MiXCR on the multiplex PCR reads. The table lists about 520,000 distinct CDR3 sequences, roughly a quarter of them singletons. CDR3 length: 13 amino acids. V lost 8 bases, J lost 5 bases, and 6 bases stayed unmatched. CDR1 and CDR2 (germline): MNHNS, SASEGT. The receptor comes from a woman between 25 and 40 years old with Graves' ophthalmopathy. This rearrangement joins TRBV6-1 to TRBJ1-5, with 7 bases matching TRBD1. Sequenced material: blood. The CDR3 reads CASRPGGDQPQHF. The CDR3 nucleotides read TGTGCCAGCCGTCCAGGGGGTGATCAGCCCCAGCATTTT.